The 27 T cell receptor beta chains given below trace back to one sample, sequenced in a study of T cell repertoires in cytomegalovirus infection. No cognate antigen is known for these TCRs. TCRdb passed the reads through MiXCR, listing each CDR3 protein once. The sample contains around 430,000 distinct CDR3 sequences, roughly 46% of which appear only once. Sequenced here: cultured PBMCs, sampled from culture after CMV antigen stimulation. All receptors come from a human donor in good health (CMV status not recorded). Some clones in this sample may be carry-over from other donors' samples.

The CDR3 loop is CASSERDRSYEQYF. The CDR3 nucleotides read TGTGCCAGCAGTGAAAGGGACAGGTCCTACGAGCAGTACTTC. This chain joins TRBV6-1 and TRBJ2-7; 8 bases are shared with TRBD1. J was trimmed by 1 base and V by 2 bases; bases with no gene match: 1. The CDR3 covers 14 residues. Germline-derived CDR1 and CDR2 are MNHNS and SASEGT.

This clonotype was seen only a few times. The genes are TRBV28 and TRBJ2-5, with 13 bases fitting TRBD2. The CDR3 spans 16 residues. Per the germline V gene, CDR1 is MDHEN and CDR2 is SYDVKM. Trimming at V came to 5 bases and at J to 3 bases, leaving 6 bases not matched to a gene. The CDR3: CASSPRTSGGKETQYF. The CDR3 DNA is TGTGCCAGCAGTCCCAGGACTAGCGGGGGAAAAGAGACCCAGTACTTC.

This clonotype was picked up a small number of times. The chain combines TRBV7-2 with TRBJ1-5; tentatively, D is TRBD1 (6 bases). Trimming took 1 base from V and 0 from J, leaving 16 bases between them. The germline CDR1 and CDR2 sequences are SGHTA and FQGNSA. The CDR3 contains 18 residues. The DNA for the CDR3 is TGTGCCAGCAGCTTAGATAGGGGGTCCCAATATAGCAATCAGCCCCAGCATTTT. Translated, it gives CASSLDRGSQYSNQPQHF.

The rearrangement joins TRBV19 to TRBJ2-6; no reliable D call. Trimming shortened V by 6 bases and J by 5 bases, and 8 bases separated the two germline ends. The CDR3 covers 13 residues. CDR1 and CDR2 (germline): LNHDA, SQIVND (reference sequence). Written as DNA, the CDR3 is TGTGCCAGTAGCACCGAAAGGGCCAACGTCCTGACTTTC. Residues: CASSTERANVLTF.

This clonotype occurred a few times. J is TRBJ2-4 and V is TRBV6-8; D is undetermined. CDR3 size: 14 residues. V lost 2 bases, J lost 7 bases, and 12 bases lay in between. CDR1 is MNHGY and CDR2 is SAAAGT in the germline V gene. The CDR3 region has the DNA TGTGCCAGCAGTTACGAAATAGGTGGGAACATTCAGTACTTC. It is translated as CASSYEIGGNIQYF.

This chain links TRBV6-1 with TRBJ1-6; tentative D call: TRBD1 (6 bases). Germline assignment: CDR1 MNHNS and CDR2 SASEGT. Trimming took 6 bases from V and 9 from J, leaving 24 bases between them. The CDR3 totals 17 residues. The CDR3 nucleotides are TGTGCCAGCAGCCCGCATCTAGGCGGGACACTCTCTTCACCCCTCCACTTT. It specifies CASSPHLGGTLSSPLHF.

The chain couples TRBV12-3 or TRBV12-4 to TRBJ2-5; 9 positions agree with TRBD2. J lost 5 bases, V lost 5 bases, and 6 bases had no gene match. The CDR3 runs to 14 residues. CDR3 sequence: CASSPRAGGETQYF. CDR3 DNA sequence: TGTGCCAGCAGTCCGAGGGCGGGGGGGGAGACCCAGTACTTC.

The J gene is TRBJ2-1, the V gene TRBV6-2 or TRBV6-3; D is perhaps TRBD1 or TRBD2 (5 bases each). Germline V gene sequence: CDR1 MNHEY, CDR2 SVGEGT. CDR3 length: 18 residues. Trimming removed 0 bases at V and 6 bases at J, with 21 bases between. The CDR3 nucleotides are TGTGCCAGCAGTTACTCGGGTTCGGGGCTGATCGTCGGCAATGAGCAGTTCTTC. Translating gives CASSYSGSGLIVGNEQFF.

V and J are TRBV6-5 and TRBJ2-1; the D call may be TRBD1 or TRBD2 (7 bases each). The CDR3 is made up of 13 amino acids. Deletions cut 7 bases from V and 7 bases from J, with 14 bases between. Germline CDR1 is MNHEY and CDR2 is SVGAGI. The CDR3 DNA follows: TGTGCCAGCACAGGGGGGGTATCAAATGAGCAGTTCTTC. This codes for CASTGGVSNEQFF.

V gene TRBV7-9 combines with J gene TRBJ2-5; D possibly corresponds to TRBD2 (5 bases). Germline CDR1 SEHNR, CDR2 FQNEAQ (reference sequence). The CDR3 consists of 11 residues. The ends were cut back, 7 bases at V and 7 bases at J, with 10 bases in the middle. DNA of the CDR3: TGTGCCAGCATGCGCGGAGGGACCCAGTACTTC. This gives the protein CASMRGGTQYF.

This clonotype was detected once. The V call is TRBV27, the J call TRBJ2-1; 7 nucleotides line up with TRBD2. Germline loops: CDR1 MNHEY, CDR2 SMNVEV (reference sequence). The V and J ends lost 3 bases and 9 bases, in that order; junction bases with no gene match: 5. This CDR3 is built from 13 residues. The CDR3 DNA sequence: TGTGCCAGCAGTTTTATGGGGGGGAGTGAGCAGTTCTTC. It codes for CASSFMGGSEQFF.

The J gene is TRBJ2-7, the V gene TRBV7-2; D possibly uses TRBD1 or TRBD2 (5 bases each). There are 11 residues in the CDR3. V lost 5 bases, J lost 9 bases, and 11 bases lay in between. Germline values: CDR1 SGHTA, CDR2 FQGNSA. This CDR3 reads CASSPGRWQYF. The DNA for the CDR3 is TGTGCCAGCAGCCCGGGGCGGTGGCAGTACTTC. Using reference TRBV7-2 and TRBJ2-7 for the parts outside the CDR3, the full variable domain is GAGVSQSPSNKVTEKGKDVELRCDPISGHTALYWYRQSLGQGLEFLIYFQGNSAPDKSGLPSDRFSAERTGGSVSTLTIQRTQQEDSAVYLCASSPGRWQYFGPGTRLTVT.

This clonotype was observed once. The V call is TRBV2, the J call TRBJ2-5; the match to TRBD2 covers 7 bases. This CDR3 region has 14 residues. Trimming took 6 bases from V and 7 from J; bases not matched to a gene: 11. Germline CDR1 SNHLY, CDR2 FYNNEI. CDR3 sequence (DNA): TGTGCCAGCAGGCCCCCCAGCGGGGTGGGGACCCAGTACTTC. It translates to CASRPPSGVGTQYF.

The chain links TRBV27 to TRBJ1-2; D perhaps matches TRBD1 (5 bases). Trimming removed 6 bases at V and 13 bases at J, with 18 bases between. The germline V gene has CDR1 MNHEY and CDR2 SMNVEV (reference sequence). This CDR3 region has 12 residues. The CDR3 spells CASRGRDGLVTF. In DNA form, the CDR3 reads TGTGCCAGCAGGGGAAGGGACGGACTAGTCACCTTC.

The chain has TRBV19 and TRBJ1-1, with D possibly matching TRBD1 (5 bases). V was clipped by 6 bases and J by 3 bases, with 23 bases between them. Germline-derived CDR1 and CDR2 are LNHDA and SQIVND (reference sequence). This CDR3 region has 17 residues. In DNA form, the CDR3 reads TGTGCCAGTAGCCTTTCCCGGGGCTTAGGGATGGACACTGAAGCTTTCTTT. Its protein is CASSLSRGLGMDTEAFF.

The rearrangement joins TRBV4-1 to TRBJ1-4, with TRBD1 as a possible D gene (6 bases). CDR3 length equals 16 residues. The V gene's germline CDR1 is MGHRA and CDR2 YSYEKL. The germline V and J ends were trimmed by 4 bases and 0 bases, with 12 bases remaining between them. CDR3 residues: CASSLRQASTNEKLFF. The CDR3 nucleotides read TGCGCCAGCAGCCTCCGACAGGCCTCAACTAATGAAAAACTGTTTTTT.

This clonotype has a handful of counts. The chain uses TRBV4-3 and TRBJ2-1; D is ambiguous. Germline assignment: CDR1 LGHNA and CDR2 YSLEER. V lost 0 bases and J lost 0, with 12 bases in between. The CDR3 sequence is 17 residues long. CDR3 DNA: TGCGCCAGCAGCCAAGATCCAGGAAGAAGCTCCTACAATGAGCAGTTCTTC. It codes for CASSQDPGRSSYNEQFF.

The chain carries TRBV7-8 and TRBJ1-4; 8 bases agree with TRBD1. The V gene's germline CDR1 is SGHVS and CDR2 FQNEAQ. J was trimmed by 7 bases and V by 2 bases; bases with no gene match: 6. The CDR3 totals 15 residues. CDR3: CASSLQGAVGEKLFF. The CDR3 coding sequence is TGTGCCAGCAGCTTACAGGGGGCGGTTGGTGAAAAACTGTTTTTT.

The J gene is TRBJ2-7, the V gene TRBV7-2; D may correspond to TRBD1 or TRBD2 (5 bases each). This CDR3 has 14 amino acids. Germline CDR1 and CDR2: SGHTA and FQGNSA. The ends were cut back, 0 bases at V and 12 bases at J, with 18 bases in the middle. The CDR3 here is CASSLAPVSGPGYF. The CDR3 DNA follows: TGTGCCAGCAGCTTAGCCCCTGTTTCGGGACCTGGGTACTTC.

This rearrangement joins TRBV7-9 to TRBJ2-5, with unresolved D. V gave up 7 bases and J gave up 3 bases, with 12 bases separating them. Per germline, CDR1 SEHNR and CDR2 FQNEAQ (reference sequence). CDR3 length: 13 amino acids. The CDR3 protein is CASTLREEETQYF. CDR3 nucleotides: TGTGCCAGCACCCTGAGAGAAGAAGAGACCCAGTACTTC.

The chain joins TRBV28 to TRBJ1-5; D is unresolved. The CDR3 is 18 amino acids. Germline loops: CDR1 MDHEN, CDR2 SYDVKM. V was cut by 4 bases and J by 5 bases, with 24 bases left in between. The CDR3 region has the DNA TGTGCCAGCAGTTACCCGCGGCGGTTAGACCTCCGCGATCAGCCCCAGCATTTT. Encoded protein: CASSYPRRLDLRDQPQHF.

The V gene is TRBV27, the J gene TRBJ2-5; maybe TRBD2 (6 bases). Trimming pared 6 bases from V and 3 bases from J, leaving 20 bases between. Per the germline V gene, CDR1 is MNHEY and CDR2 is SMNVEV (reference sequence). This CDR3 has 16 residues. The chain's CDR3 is CASRAARMREKETQYF. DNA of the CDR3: TGTGCCAGCAGAGCAGCAAGGATGCGGGAAAAAGAGACCCAGTACTTC.

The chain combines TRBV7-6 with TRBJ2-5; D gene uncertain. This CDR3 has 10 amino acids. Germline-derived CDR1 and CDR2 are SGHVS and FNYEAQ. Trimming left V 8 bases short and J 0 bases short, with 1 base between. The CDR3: CASDQETQYF. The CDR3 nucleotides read TGTGCCAGCGACCAAGAGACCCAGTACTTC.

CDR3 region: CASSQDASGSMDEQYF. The DNA for the CDR3 is TGCGCCAGCAGCCAAGATGCCAGCGGGAGTATGGACGAGCAGTACTTC. The V and J genes are TRBV4-3 and TRBJ2-7; 8 positions agree with TRBD2. The CDR3 length is 16 residues. The V segment lost 0 bases and the J segment 5 bases; nucleotides outside the gene matches: 9. CDR1 is LGHNA and CDR2 is YSLEER in the germline V gene.

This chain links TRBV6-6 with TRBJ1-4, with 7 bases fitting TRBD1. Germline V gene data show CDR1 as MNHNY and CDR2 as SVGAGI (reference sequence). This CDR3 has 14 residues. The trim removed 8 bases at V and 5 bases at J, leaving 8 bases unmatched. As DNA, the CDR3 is TGTGCCAGCCTACGGGGGACAGCGAATGAAAAACTGTTTTTT. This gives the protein CASLRGTANEKLFF.

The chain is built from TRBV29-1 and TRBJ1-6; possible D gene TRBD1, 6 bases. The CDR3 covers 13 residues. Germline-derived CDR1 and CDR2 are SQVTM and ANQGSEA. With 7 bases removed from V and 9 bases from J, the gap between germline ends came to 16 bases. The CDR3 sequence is CSAATGFGSPLHF. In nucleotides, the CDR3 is TGCAGCGCAGCCACAGGGTTTGGTTCACCCCTCCACTTT. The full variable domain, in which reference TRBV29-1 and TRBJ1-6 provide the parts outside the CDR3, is SAVISQKPSRDICQRGTSLTIQCQVDSQVTMMFWYRQQPGQSLTLIATANQGSEATYESGFVIDKFPISRPNLTFSTLTVSNMSPEDSSIYLCSAATGFGSPLHFGNGTRLTVT.

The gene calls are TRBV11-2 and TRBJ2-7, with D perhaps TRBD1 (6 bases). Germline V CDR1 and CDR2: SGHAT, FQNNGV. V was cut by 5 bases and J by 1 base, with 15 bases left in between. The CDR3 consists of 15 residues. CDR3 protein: CASSKPGDGSYEQYF. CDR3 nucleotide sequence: TGTGCCAGCAGCAAGCCAGGGGATGGTTCCTACGAGCAGTACTTC.